This TCR beta chain was sequenced in a study of T cells in Graves' hyperthyroidism and ophthalmopathy (dated by TCRdb to between 2018 and 2021). With regard to the full study: Peripheral blood was sampled at the time of initial diagnosis, prior to any treatment. To identify distinguishing TCR V-J signatures, a discovery cohort of 100 or so patients was used, comprising 43 with Graves' ophthalmopathy and approximately 58 with stable Graves' hyperthyroidism. Whether ophthalmopathy could be predicted prospectively was tested in an independent validation cohort made up of 18 to 20 hyperthyroidism patients plus 17 patients who later progressed to ophthalmopathy. The roughly 90 discovery patients were divided at random into training and test sets in a 7:3 ratio. In addition, the study compared T-cell repertoires in thyroid tissue and in blood from roughly 6 Graves' hyperthyroidism patients. After sampling, hyperthyroidism patients received methimazole starting at 30 mg daily, and ophthalmopathy patients received high-dose intravenous methylprednisolone. According to the paper, TCR Vbeta CDR3 sequencing was carried out on over 130 peripheral blood samples, which came from about 45 ophthalmopathy, under 85 hyperthyroidism and about 17 progressor patients. Findings and caveats that apply to the study as a whole: Sample size was not statistically predetermined, and blinding of investigators to group allocation was not performed. In validation, the model predicted progression to ophthalmopathy a median of roughly 6.1 months before onset, with about 71% sensitivity and around 76% specificity. Most expanded thyroid clonotypes (frequency above 0.001) were also detected in blood, suggesting blood repertoires may reflect thyroid immune responses. Ophthalmopathy was separated from stable hyperthyroidism by a 13 V-J signature model, with 85% to 90% sensitivity and approximately 81% specificity obtained in cross-validation and 80%/75% obtained in testing.

Graves' hyperthyroidism was defined as stable when no progression to ophthalmopathy occurred over 18 months of follow-up. The hyperthyroidism patients were between 18 and 65 years old and newly diagnosed, with a disease duration of less than 2 months. Any patient with an uncontrolled infection, another autoimmune disease, pregnancy or lactation was excluded. Diagnoses were established on the basis of clinical symptoms, serum thyroxine and TRAb, thyroid ultrasound, and orbital computed tomography. Ficoll-Paque density gradient centrifugation was used to isolate PBMCs from 10 ml of fresh peripheral blood. Total RNA was extracted with Trizol reagent, and quality was checked on an Agilent 2100 Bioanalyzer. Concerning this clonotype: No antigen is known for it. No much larger clone exists at a distance of one base, and base qualities are not known.

The TCR beta CDR3 regions were amplified from RNA transcripts. The first round of RT-PCR for the TCR CDR3 was performed with the HTBI primer set and the Qiagen OneStep RT-PCR kit. Libraries were constructed in a second round of multiplex PCR, after which size selection and purification were performed. The libraries were sequenced on an Illumina HiSeq2000 using paired-end 100 bp reads. Per the authors' processing: Raw data were processed with SOAPnuke, discarding reads with adapters, uncalled bases, mean Phred below 15, or no exact constant-primer or identifier match. COPE v1.2.5 was used to merge the high-quality paired reads, and each unique nucleotide sequence was defined as a clonotype. Clonotypes were aligned to IMGT TRBV, TRBD and TRBJ reference segments using MiTCR v1.1. Analysis was restricted to V-J combinations with a frequency above 0.0001, which covered roughly 99% of repertoires. A TCS score was defined as the ratio of F50 (clonal expansion) to E x V (chaos), with BLOSUM62-based TCRdist applied between CDR3 peptides within each V-J. Welch's t-statistics and random forest reduced fewer than 550 V-J features to 10 to 15, which were used in a naive Bayes classifier (R e1071). The Morisita-Horn index was used to measure how similar the thyroid and blood repertoires were. TCRdb applied fastp at Q25 and MiXCR to the public reads, then kept only in-frame beta chains. Each entry is one CDR3 protein sequence, shown with its most common DNA and genes. TCRdb's processing, not the authors', yielded these V and J calls. The sample has just under 750,000 distinct CDR3 sequences on record, 35% of them singletons. The top ten clonotypes cover approximately 31% of the sample.

Sequencing was done on a sample of blood. The sequence was collected from a woman in her thirties or forties with Graves' hyperthyroidism.

For the CDR3, the sequence is CASSLVSIEFAYGYTF. Read as DNA, the sequence is TGCGCCAGCAGCTTAGTCTCCATAGAATTTGCCTATGGCTACACCTTC. The rearrangement joined TRBV5-1 to TRBJ1-2, with the D gene not confidently named. At the junction V is shortened by 2 bases and J by 4 bases, with 18 bases in between. According to the germline V gene, CDR1 reads SGHRS and CDR2 reads YFSETQ. The CDR3 runs 16 amino acids, cysteine and phenylalanine included. The CDR3 DNA has 48 bases and is translated from base 1.